This T cell receptor (beta chain) was sequenced for a study of regulatory T cells in long-lasting Graves disease. Study context: Recently diagnosed Graves' patients had received antithyroid drugs for under 3 months.

General study findings and limits: Under persistent disease, TRBV28, TRBJ1-2 and TRBJ2-5 were used preferentially.

V dropped 4 bases and J dropped 5; count of bases not matched to a gene: 8. This CDR3 has 15 amino acids. The germline gives CDR1 SGDLS, CDR2 YYNGEE. Libraries of TCR beta came from iRepertoire HTBI primers plus Arm-PCR of CDR3 regions. TCRdb reprocessed the multiplex PCR reads via MiXCR and lists one record per CDR3 protein. The profile shows around 460,000 distinct CDR3 sequences, approximately 14% of them singletons. Stated time point: newly diagnosed GD, antithyroid drugs for less than 3 months. PBMCs provided the RNA from which the TCR library was made. At least ten counts were recorded for this clonotype. The antigen remains unidentified. This sample was also put to use in a study of T cells in Graves' hyperthyroidism and ophthalmopathy.

The source material was peripheral blood mononuclear cells (PBMCs), sampled at new diagnosis, from a patient treated with antithyroid drugs. The genes are TRBV9 and TRBJ2-5, with 10 bases matching TRBD2. The source of this sequence is a woman aged 45-59 years with Graves disease. In nucleotides, the CDR3 is TGTGCCAGCAGCCGAAAGCGGGAGGGCTCCGAGACCCAGTACTTC. As protein: CASSRKREGSETQYF.